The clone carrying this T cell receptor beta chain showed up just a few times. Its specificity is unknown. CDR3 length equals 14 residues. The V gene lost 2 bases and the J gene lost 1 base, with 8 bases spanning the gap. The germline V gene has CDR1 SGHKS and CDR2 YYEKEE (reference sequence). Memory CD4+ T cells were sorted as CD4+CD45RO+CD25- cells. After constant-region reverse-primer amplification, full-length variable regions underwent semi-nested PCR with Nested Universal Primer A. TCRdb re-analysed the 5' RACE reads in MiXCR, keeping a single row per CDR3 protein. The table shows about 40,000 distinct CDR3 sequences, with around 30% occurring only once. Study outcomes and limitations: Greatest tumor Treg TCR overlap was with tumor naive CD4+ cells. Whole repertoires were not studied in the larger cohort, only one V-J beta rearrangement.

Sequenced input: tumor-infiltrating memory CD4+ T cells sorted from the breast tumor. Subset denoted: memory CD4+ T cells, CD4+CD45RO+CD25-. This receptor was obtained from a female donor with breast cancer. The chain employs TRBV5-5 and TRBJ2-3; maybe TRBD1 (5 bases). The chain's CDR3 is CASSLTQGTDTQYF. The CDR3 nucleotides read TGTGCCAGCAGCTTAACACAGGGCACAGATACGCAGTATTTT.